This TCR beta chain was observed in a study of response to subunit inactivated influenza vaccine. Notes on the study in general: Few additional T cells are recruited per seasonal influenza vaccination, authors suggested.

Each CDR3 protein is one row after TCRdb ran MiXCR on the RT-PCR reads. The table shows over 150,000 distinct CDR3 sequences, with 7.5% to 10% occurring only once. This CDR3 has 15 amino acids. Trimming took 3 bases from V and 4 from J; bases not matched to a gene: 6. Germline V CDR1 and CDR2: SGHNT, YENEEA. In regard to this clonotype: Its antigen is unidentified.

This TCR derives from a man in his fifties who received an inactivated influenza vaccine. The material sequenced was non-naive T cells sorted from PBMCs, taken on the day of vaccination. The rearrangement uses TRBV11-3 and TRBJ2-1; 7 positions match TRBD2. In DNA form, the CDR3 reads TGTGCCAGCAGCTTGGCGGGGGAGGGATACAATGAGCAGTTCTTC. It encodes CASSLAGEGYNEQFF.